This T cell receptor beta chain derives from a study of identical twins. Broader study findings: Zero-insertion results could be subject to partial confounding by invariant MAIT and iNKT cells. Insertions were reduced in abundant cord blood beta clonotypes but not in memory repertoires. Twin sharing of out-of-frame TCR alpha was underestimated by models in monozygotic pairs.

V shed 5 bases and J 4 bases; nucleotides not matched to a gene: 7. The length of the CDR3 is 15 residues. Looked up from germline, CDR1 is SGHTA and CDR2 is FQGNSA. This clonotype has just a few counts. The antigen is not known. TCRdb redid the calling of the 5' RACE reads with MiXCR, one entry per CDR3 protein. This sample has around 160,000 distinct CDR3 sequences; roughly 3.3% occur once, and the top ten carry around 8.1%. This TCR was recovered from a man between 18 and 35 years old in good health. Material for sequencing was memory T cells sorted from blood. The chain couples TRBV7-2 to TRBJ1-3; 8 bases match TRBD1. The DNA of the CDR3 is TGTGCCAGCAGCCGGAACACAGGGGGAGGAAACACCATATATTTT. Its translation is CASSRNTGGGNTIYF.